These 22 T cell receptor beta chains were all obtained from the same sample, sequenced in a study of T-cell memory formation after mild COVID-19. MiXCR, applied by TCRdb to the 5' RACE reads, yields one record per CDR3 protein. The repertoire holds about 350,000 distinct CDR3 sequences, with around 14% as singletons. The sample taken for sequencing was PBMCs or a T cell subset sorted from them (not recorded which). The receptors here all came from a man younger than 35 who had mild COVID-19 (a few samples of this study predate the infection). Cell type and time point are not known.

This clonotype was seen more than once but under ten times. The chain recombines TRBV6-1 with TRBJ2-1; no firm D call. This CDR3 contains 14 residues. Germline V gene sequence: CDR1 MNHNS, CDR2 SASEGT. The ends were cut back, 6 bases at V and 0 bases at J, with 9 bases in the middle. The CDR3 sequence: CASRNKGSYNEQFF. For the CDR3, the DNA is TGTGCCAGCAGGAATAAGGGCTCCTACAATGAGCAGTTCTTC.

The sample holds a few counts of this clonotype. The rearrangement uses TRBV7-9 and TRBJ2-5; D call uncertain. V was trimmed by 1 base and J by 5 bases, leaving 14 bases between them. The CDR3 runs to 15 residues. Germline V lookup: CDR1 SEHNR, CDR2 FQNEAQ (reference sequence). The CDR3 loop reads CASSLGRSLGETQYF. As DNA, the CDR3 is TGTGCCAGCAGCTTAGGACGGTCCTTGGGTGAGACCCAGTACTTC.

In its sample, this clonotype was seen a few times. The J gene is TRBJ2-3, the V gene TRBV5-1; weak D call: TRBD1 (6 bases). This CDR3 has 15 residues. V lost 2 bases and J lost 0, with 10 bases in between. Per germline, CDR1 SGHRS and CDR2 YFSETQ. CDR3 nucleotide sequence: TGCGCCAGCAGCTTACAGGGCCCTAGCACAGATACGCAGTATTTT. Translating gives CASSLQGPSTDTQYF.

The CDR3, as DNA: TGTGCCAGCAGCAAACGACGGGACAGGGCAACGCCCTACGAGCAGTACGTC. Translation gives CASSKRRDRATPYEQYV. This rearrangement joins TRBV4-2 to TRBJ2-7; 9 bases match TRBD1. CDR3 length: 17 residues. CDR1 is LGHNA and CDR2 is YNFKEQ in the germline V gene. Unmatched junction bases numbered 13, after V lost 5 bases and J lost 2 bases.

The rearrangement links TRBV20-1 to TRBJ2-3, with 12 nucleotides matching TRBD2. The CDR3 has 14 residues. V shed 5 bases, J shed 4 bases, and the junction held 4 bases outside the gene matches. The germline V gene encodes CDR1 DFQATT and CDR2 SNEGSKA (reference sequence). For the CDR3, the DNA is TGCAGTGCTCCGACTAGCGGGGGCCCAGATACGCAGTATTTT. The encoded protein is CSAPTSGGPDTQYF.

CDR3 bases: TGTGCCAGCAGTGAAGCCCCGCCCGGGACAGGGGGCGCCGGGGAGCTGTTTTTT. This sequence encodes CASSEAPPGTGGAGELFF. The rearrangement links TRBV6-1 to TRBJ2-2; TRBD1 matches 12 bases. CDR1 is MNHNS, CDR2 SASEGT, per germline. The J segment lost 6 bases and the V segment lost 0 bases, leaving 8 bases of the junction unmatched. The CDR3 loop spans 18 amino acids.

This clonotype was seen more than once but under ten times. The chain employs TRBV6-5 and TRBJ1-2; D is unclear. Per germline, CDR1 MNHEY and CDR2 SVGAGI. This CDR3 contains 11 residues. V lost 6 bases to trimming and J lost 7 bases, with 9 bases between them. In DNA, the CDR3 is TGTGCCAGCAGACGTGACGGTGGCTACACCTTC. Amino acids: CASRRDGGYTF.

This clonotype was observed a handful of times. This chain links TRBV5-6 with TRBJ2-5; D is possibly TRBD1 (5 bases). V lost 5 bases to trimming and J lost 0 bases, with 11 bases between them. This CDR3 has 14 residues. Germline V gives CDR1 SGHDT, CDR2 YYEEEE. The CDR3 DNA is TGTGCCAGCAGAGTAGTAGGGGACCAAGAGACCCAGTACTTC. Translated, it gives CASRVVGDQETQYF.

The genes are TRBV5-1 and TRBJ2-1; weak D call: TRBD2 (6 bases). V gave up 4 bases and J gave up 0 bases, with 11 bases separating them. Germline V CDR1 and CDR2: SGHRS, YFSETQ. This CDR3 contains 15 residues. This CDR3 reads CASSGTGSSYNEQFF. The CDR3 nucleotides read TGCGCCAGCAGCGGGACTGGAAGCTCCTACAATGAGCAGTTCTTC.

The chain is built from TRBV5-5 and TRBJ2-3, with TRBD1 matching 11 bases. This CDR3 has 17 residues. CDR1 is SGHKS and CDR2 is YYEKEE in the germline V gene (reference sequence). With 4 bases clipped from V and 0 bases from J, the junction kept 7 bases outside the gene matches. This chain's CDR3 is CASSLGQGGRSTDTQYF. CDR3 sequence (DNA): TGTGCCAGCAGCCTGGGACAGGGGGGACGAAGCACAGATACGCAGTATTTT.

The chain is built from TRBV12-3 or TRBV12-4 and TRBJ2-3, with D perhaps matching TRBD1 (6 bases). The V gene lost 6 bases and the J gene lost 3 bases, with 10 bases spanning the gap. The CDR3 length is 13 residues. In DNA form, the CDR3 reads TGTGCCAGCAGGCCAGGGGTTACAGATACGCAGTATTTT. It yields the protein CASRPGVTDTQYF.

CDR3 in DNA: TGTGCCAGCAGCTCGACAGGGGAGAGGGGGGAACCCACAGATACGCAGTATTTT. It translates to CASSSTGERGEPTDTQYF. This sequence joins TRBV7-9 and TRBJ2-3, with 8 nucleotides matching TRBD1. There are 18 residues in the CDR3. Germline trimming cut 4 bases from V and 2 bases from J; bases unmatched to any gene: 14. CDR1 and CDR2 (germline): SEHNR, FQNEAQ (reference sequence).

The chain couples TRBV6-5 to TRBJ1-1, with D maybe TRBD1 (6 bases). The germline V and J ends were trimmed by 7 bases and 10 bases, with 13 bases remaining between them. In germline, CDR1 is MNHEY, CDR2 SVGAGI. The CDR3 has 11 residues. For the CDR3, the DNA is TGTGCCAGCACCAATCAGGGGTTAGCTTTCTTT. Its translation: CASTNQGLAFF.

The CDR3 DNA reads as TGTGCCAGCAGTTCGGTACAGGGGGCCTTCTGGGTCAATCAGCCCCAGCATTTT. This encodes CASSSVQGAFWVNQPQHF. The V and J genes are TRBV27 and TRBJ1-5, with 9 bases fitting TRBD1. Trimming cost V 4 bases and J 3 bases; bases outside gene matches: 13. CDR1 is MNHEY and CDR2 is SMNVEV in the germline V gene (reference sequence). The CDR3 covers 18 residues.

CDR3 DNA sequence: TGTGCCAGCAGTATTCGGTACGAGCAGTACTTC. It codes for CASSIRYEQYF. The chain is built from TRBV7-2 and TRBJ2-7; D not resolved. The CDR3 runs to 11 residues. Germline lookup yields CDR1 SGHTA and CDR2 FQGNSA. V shed 6 bases and J shed 4 bases, with 7 bases lying between them.

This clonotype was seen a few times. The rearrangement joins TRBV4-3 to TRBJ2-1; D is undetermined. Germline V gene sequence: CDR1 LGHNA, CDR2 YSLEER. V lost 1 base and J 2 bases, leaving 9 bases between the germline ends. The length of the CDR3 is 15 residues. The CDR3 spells CASSQAAFTYNEQFF. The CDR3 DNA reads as TGCGCCAGCAGCCAAGCTGCATTTACCTACAATGAGCAGTTCTTC.

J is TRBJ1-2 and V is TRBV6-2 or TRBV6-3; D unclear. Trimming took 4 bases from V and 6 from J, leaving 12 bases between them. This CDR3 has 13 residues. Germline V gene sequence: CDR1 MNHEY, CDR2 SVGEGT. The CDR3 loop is CASSSWTLHGYTF. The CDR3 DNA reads TGTGCCAGCAGTTCGTGGACCCTCCATGGCTACACCTTC.

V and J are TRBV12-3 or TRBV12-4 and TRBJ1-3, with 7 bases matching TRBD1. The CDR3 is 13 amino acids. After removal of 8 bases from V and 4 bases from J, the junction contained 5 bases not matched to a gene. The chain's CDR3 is CASGLTGGNTIYF. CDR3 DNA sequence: TGTGCCAGCGGCTTGACAGGGGGAAACACCATATATTTT.

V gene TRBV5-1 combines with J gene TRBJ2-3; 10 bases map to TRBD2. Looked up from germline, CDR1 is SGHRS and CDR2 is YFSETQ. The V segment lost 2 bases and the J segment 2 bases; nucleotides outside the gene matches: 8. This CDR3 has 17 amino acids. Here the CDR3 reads CASSFRVAGGLTDTQYF. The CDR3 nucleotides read TGCGCCAGCAGCTTTAGGGTAGCGGGGGGCCTCACAGATACGCAGTATTTT. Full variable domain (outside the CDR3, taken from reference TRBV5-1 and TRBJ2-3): KAGVTQTPRYLIKTRGQQVTLSCSPISGHRSVSWYQQTPGQGLQFLFEYFSETQRNKGNFPGRFSGRQFSNSRSEMNVSTLELGDSALYLCASSFRVAGGLTDTQYFGPGTRLTVL.

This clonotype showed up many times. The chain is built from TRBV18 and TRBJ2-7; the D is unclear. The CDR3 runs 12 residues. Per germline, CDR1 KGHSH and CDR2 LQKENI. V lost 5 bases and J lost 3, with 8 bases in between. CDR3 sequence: CASSTDFYEQYF. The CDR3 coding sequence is TGTGCCAGCTCAACCGACTTCTACGAGCAGTACTTC. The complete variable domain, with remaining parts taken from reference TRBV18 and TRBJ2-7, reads NAGVMQNPRHLVRRRGQEARLRCSPMKGHSHVYWYRQLPEEGLKFMVYLQKENIIDESGMPKERFSAEFPKEGPSILRIQQVVRGDSAAYFCASSTDFYEQYFGPGTRLTVT.

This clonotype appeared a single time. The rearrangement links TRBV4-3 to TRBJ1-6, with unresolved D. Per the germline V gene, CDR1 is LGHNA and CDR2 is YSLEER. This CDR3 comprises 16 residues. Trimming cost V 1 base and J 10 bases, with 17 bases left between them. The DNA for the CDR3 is TGCGCCAGCAGCCAAGCCATACACGGAAAAGGGTCACCCCTCCACTTT. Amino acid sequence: CASSQAIHGKGSPLHF.

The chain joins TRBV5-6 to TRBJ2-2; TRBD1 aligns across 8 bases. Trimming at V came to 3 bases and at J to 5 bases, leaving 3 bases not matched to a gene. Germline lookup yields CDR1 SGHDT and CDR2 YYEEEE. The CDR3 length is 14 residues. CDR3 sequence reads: CASSWGDRTGELFF. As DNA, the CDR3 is TGTGCCAGCAGCTGGGGGGACAGGACCGGGGAGCTGTTTTTT.